The rows below give T cell receptor beta chains drawn from one sample of a study of CD8 T cells in Susac syndrome. MiXCR was run by TCRdb on the immunoSEQ multiplex PCR reads, yielding one entry per CDR3 protein. The data contain roughly 150,000 distinct CDR3 sequences, approximately 95% of them singletons. Sequencing was performed on CD4+ T cells from PBMCs. The source is a human donor with Susac syndrome. Each CDR3 is given with its conserved first and last residue. Fields, in order: J gene, D gene, V gene, clone size, CDR3 DNA, CDR3 protein. A D gene is named only where the DNA matches it firmly. A clone size is listed for some rows: how often the clone was seen (once, few, many), or a class if it is expanded.

>TRBJ2-7|.|TRBV29-1|.
TGCAGCGTTCGACGCAGAACCTACGAGCAGTACTTC
CSVRRRTYEQYF
>TRBJ1-3|.|TRBV6-5|.
TGTGCCAGCAACTCTGGAAACACCATATATTTT
CASNSGNTIYF
>TRBJ2-1|.|TRBV4-2|once
TGTGCCAGCAGCCAAGATTTAGGCGCAGGGGCCTACAATGAGCAGTTCTTC
CASSQDLGAGAYNEQFF
>TRBJ2-1|.|TRBV25-1|.
TGTGCCAGCAGTGAAGGTCCTTATGATGAGCAGTTCTTC
CASSEGPYDEQFF
>TRBJ1-1|.|TRBV19|.
TGTGCCAGTAGTAACATCTACCGGGGCCAGTATACTGAAGCTTTCTTT
CASSNIYRGQYTEAFF
>TRBJ2-6|.|TRBV9|.
TGTGCCAGCAGCGTATCCGGTGTGGGCTCTGGGGCCAACGTCCTGACTTTC
CASSVSGVGSGANVLTF
>TRBJ2-1|.|TRBV21-1|.
TGTGCCAGCAGCAAAGTGCGGGGGCCGTACAATGAGCAGTTCTTC
CASSKVRGPYNEQFF
>TRBJ1-2|.|TRBV29-1|.
TGCAGCGTTGAACGGGACGGCGGTAGCCGGGGCTACACCTTC
CSVERDGGSRGYTF
>TRBJ1-1|.|TRBV3-1|.
TGTGCCAGCAGCCGGGGCCTCGGGCAGGATAACACTGAAGCTTTCTTT
CASSRGLGQDNTEAFF
>TRBJ1-1|TRBD1|TRBV19|.
TGTGCCAGTAGTAGGAACAGGGGGCCCTCGAACACTGAAGCTTTCTTT
CASSRNRGPSNTEAFF
>TRBJ2-7|.|TRBV23-1|.
TGCGCCAGCAGTCAATCTGAGAACCGCAGGGTGAGCTCCTACGAGCAGTACTTC
CASSQSENRRVSSYEQYF
>TRBJ2-2|TRBD2|TRBV20-1|.
TGCAGTGCTTCCGGACTAGCGGGAGTCGGGGAGCTGTTTTTT
CSASGLAGVGELFF
>TRBJ2-1|TRBD1|TRBV28|.
TGTGCCAGCAGTTCCAGGGGGCCTCCCTCCTACAATGAGCAGTTCTTC
CASSSRGPPSYNEQFF
>TRBJ2-2|.|TRBV29-1|.
TGCAGCTCTGAAGGTTCCGCCGGGGAGCTGTTTTTT
CSSEGSAGELFF
>TRBJ2-5|TRBD2|TRBV2|.
TGTGCCAGCAGCGGACAAGGACTAGCGGGGGAGACCCAGTACTTC
CASSGQGLAGETQYF
>TRBJ2-7|.|TRBV2|.
TGTGCCAGCAGTGAAACCTCCTACGAGCAGTACTTC
CASSETSYEQYF
>TRBJ2-5|.|TRBV10-3|.
TGTGCCATCAGTGGAAAGGAGCAAGAGACCCAGTACTTC
CAISGKEQETQYF
>TRBJ2-1|.|TRBV20-1|.
TGCAGTGCTAGAGATAAGGTGGGTGAGCAGTTCTTC
CSARDKVGEQFF
>TRBJ1-5|.|TRBV9|.
TGTGCCAGCAGCGTAGCTGCAGGGTCGGGGCAGCCCCAGCATTTT
CASSVAAGSGQPQHF
>TRBJ1-5|.|TRBV20-1|.
TGCAGTGCTAGGGCAGGCGGGCAGCCCCAGCATTTT
CSARAGGQPQHF
>TRBJ2-1|.|TRBV28|.
TGTGCCAGCAGTTTTGGCGGGATCAATGAGCAGTTCTTC
CASSFGGINEQFF
>TRBJ2-7|TRBD2|TRBV28|.
TGTGCCAGCCTCGGGCGGGGGAGCTCCTACGAGCAGTACTTC
CASLGRGSSYEQYF
>TRBJ2-2|.|TRBV21-1|.
TGTGCCAGCAAGCGGGAGGGGGCGAACGGGGAGCTGTTTTTT
CASKREGANGELFF
>TRBJ2-5|TRBD2|TRBV20-1|.
TGCAGTGCTAGCCGCGGGGGTGGGGGTGAGACCCAGTACTTC
CSASRGGGGETQYF
>TRBJ2-5|.|TRBV29-1|.
TGCAGCGTTGCCTACAGCGACCAAGAGACCCAGTACTTC
CSVAYSDQETQYF
>TRBJ1-5|TRBD1|TRBV28|once
TGTGCCAGCAGTCGGCCCCGGGGGACAGGGCAGCCCCAGCATTTT
CASSRPRGTGQPQHF
>TRBJ1-4|.|TRBV5-8|once
TGTGCCAGCAGCCGATCCCCGGCGGAGAATGAAAAACTGTTTTTT
CASSRSPAENEKLFF
>TRBJ1-5|TRBD1|TRBV7-8|.
TGTGCCAGCAGCTTGGACAGGGGGCCCCAGCATTTT
CASSLDRGPQHF
>TRBJ2-2|TRBD2|TRBV7-9|.
TGTGCCGGCTCGCGGGAGACTTTGACCGGGGAGCTGTTTTTT
CAGSRETLTGELFF
>TRBJ1-3|.|TRBV28|.
TGTGCCAGCAGTTTGGTAGATTCTGGAAACACCATATATTTT
CASSLVDSGNTIYF
>TRBJ2-1|TRBD2|TRBV12-3/TRBV12-4|.
TGTGCCAGCAGTCGCCCGAGACTAGCGTCGTACAATGAGCAGTTCTTC
CASSRPRLASYNEQFF
>TRBJ2-5|.|TRBV25-1|.
TGTGCCAGCAGTGAACGGAACACCGGGGAGACCCAGTACTTC
CASSERNTGETQYF
>TRBJ2-7|.|TRBV18|.
TGTGCCAGCTCACCTGCGGACGGCTACGAGCAGTACTTC
CASSPADGYEQYF
>TRBJ1-1|TRBD1|TRBV6-6|.
TGTGCCAGCAGTTACCCACAGGGGCCCAGCACTGAAGCTTTCTTT
CASSYPQGPSTEAFF
>TRBJ2-3|TRBD2|TRBV5-1|.
TGCGCCAGCAGAGATCTAGCGGGGGGGGTAGATACGCAGTATTTT
CASRDLAGGVDTQYF
>TRBJ2-5|.|TRBV29-1|.
TGCAGCGTCGACAACGGGGGAGAGACCCAGTACTTC
CSVDNGGETQYF
>TRBJ2-1|.|TRBV29-1|.
TGCAGCGTTGAGGGGGGCGGCCGAGAGTTCTTC
CSVEGGGREFF
>TRBJ2-7|TRBD1|TRBV5-4|.
TGTGCCAGCAGCACTGGACAGGGAATTTTTTACGAGCAGTACTTC
CASSTGQGIFYEQYF
>TRBJ2-1|.|TRBV7-9|.
TGTGCCAGCAACCCCAGGGAAGGGAGTGAGCAGTTCTTC
CASNPREGSEQFF
>TRBJ2-7|.|TRBV5-1|.
TGCGCCAGCAAAGTCGGATCTAGAGACTCCTACGAGCAGTACTTC
CASKVGSRDSYEQYF
>TRBJ1-2|TRBD1|TRBV29-1|.
TGCAGCGTTGGGAGGGGGACAGGGCATGGCTACACCTTC
CSVGRGTGHGYTF
>TRBJ2-5|TRBD2|TRBV20-1|.
TGCAGTGCTGTAGTTTCCCTAGCGGGATTTCTGGAGACCCAGTACTTC
CSAVVSLAGFLETQYF
>TRBJ1-5|TRBD1|TRBV5-8|once
TGTGCCAGCAGCTCGGGACAGGGGATTCGTAATCAGCCCCAGCATTTT
CASSSGQGIRNQPQHF
>TRBJ2-6|.|TRBV11-2|.
TGTGCCAGCAGCTTAGATGTGACTAGTAATGGGGCCAACGTCCTGACTTTC
CASSLDVTSNGANVLTF
>TRBJ1-2|.|TRBV29-1|.
TGCAGCGCAGGGGAGGACTATGGCTACACCTTC
CSAGEDYGYTF
>TRBJ1-4|.|TRBV29-1|.
TGCAGCGTTAACCGACGGGGGAATGAAAAACTGTTTTTT
CSVNRRGNEKLFF
>TRBJ2-1|TRBD1|TRBV20-1|.
TGCAGTGCTAGAGCACACGGACAGGGGGCAGGAAATGAGCAGTTCTTC
CSARAHGQGAGNEQFF
>TRBJ2-4|.|TRBV15|.
TGTGCCACCAGCAGAGCCCCCGATCGGGCAAAAAACATTCAGTACTTC
CATSRAPDRAKNIQYF
>TRBJ1-2|TRBD1|TRBV20-1|once
TGCAGTGCCCTAGACAGGGCTGGCTATGGCTACACCTTC
CSALDRAGYGYTF
>TRBJ2-3|TRBD2|TRBV10-3|.
TGTGCCATCAGAGACGAGCGGGGGATTGCAGATACGCAGTATTTT
CAIRDERGIADTQYF